These 3 T cell receptor beta chains were all obtained from the same sample, sequenced in a study of blood T cell repertoires in COVID-19. TCRdb's copy holds only in-frame clones and misses some; the assay was immunoSEQ multiplex PCR. Here the sample spans some 31,000 clones, around 85% being singletons. Sequencing was performed on peripheral blood. All receptors derive from a human donor with acute or convalescent COVID-19. The donor label of this sample is uncertain.

The table lists this clone with a few counts. This rearrangement joins TRBV3-1 (or the pseudogene TRBV3-2) to TRBJ2-1; D might be TRBD2 (6 bases). In germline, CDR1 is LGHDT, CDR2 YNNKEL (reference sequence). V was cut by 1 base and J by 15 bases, with 13 bases left in between. This CDR3 has 12 residues. DNA for the CDR3: TGTGCCAGCAGCCAAGTCACAACCGGGAGGTTCTTC. The encoded protein is CASSQVTTGRFF.

This rearrangement joins TRBV14 to TRBJ1-3; a possible D gene is TRBD1 (5 bases). Trimming stripped 3 bases from V and 4 bases from J, with 16 bases between. The CDR3 length is 16 residues. CDR1 and CDR2 (germline): SGHDN, FVKESK. CDR3 loop: CASSQTAAPPGNTIYF. CDR3 nucleotide sequence: TGTGCCAGCAGCCAGACAGCAGCCCCGCCGGGAAACACCATATATTTT.

V is TRBV28 and J is TRBJ1-5, with D possibly TRBD1 on 5 matching bases. This CDR3 is built from 16 residues. Per the germline V gene, CDR1 is MDHEN and CDR2 is SYDVKM. V lost 5 bases, J lost 6 bases, and 20 bases lay in between. The CDR3, as DNA: TGTGCCAGCAGTAAACGGGCCCTGGGGCTTGGTCAGCCCCAGCATTTT. It is translated as CASSKRALGLGQPQHF.